The T cell receptor (beta chain) described here comes from a study of T cells in Graves' hyperthyroidism and ophthalmopathy. Study background: Peripheral blood collection took place at initial diagnosis, before any treatment. Study-level points and caveats: Blood also held most thyroid clonotypes expanded beyond 0.001. Patients with ophthalmopathy were separated from those with stable hyperthyroidism by a 13 V-J model.

This clonotype was found many times. The antigen is not known. Template material for amplifying TCR beta CDR3 regions consisted of RNA transcripts. The HTBI primer set served for first-round RT-PCR of the TCR CDR3. One entry per CDR3 protein, called by TCRdb with MiXCR from the multiplex PCR reads. The table has over 400,000 distinct CDR3 sequences, roughly 14% seen once. CDR1 is MNHNY, CDR2 SVGAGI, per germline (reference sequence). The length of the CDR3 is 13 residues. Trimming stripped 0 bases from V and 14 bases from J, with 11 bases between. This receptor was identified in a man younger than 30 with Graves' ophthalmopathy. The chain recombines TRBV6-6 with TRBJ1-6; D is unclear. The sequencing input was blood. CDR3 in DNA: TGTGCCAGCAGTTACTCCCAAGAGTTGGCCCTCCACTTT. Translated, it gives CASSYSQELALHF.